These 3 T cell receptor beta chains were sequenced from one sample in a study of beta chain features in type 1 diabetes. Their antigens are not known. Expressed TCRB transcripts were sequenced after all isolated RNA was converted to cDNA. The assay was immunoSEQ multiplex PCR, and TCRdb's table has in-frame clones only and misses some. The sample comprises 250,000 or so clones, around 21% of which are singletons, and less than 0.03% rests with the top ten. General observations from the study: Shorter TCRB CDR3s, moderately but significantly so, marked every one of the four CD4+ subsets in Type 1 diabetes patients.

The sample consisted of naive CD4+ T cells from blood. Receptor source: a woman aged 40 to 50 with type 1 diabetes.

V and J are TRBV9 and TRBJ2-1; possible D gene TRBD2, 5 bases. Trimming shortened V by 0 bases and J by 0 bases, and 7 bases separated the two germline ends. The germline V gene has CDR1 SGDLS and CDR2 YYNGEE. CDR3 length: 15 residues. The CDR3 loop is CASSVGGFSYNEQFF. As DNA, the CDR3 is TGTGCCAGCAGCGTAGGCGGGTTCTCCTACAATGAGCAGTTCTTC.

This clone was picked up a small number of times. The chain carries TRBV25-1 and TRBJ1-6; weak D call: TRBD1 (6 bases). The CDR3 loop spans 13 amino acids. The germline V gene has CDR1 MGHDK and CDR2 SYGVNS. The V and J ends lost 6 bases and 7 bases respectively, with 10 bases between them. CDR3 nucleotide sequence: TGTGCCAGCAGGAAACAGGGAAATTCACCCCTCCACTTT. Protein sequence: CASRKQGNSPLHF.

V gene TRBV18 combines with J gene TRBJ1-2, with a weak D call TRBD1 (5 bases). V lost 4 bases and J 3 bases, leaving 9 bases between the germline ends. Germline values: CDR1 KGHSH, CDR2 LQKENI. CDR3 length: 13 amino acids. The chain's CDR3 is CASSLGQDYGYTF. CDR3 sequence (DNA): TGTGCCAGCTCACTAGGACAAGACTATGGCTACACCTTC.